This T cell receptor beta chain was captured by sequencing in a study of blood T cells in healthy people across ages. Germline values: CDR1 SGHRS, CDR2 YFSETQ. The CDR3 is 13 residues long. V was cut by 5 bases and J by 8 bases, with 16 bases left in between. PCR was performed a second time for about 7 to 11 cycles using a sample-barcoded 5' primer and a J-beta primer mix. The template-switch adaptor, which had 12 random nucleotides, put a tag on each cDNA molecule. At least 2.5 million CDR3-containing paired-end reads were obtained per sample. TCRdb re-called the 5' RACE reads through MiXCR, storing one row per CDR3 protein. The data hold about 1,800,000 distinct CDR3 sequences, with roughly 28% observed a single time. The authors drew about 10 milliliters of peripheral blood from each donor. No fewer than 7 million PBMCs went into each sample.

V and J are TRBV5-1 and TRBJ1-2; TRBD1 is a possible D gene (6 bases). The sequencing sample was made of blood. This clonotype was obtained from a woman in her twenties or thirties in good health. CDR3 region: CASRDVTGTGYTF. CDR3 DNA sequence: TGCGCCAGCAGAGACGTAACAGGGACCGGCTACACCTTC.